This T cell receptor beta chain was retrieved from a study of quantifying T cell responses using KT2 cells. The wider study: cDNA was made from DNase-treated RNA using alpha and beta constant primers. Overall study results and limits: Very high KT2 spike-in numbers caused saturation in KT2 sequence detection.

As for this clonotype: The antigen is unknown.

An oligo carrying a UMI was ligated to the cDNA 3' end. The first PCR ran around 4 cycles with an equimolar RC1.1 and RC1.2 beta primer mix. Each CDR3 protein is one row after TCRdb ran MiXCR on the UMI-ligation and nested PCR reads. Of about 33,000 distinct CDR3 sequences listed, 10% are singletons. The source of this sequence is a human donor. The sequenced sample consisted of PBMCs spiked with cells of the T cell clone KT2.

This chain's CDR3 is CASSSIVQDTQYF. The CDR3 DNA reads TGTGCCAGCAGCTCGATTGTACAGGATACGCAGTATTTT. The chain couples TRBV7-2 to TRBJ2-3; D remains ambiguous. Trimming stripped 4 bases from V and 6 bases from J, with 11 bases between. The CDR3 is 13 amino acids. The germline CDR1 and CDR2 sequences are SGHTA and FQGNSA.